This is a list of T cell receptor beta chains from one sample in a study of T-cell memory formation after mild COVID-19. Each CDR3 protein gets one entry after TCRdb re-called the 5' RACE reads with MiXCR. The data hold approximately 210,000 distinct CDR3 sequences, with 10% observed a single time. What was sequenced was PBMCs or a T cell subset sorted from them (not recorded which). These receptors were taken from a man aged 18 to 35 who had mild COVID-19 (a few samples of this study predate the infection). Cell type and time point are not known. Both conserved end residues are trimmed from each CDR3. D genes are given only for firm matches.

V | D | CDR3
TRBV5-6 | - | ASSGYRMSSGANVLT
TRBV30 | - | AWSVRRARGYT
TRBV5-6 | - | ASSIPPGATGELF
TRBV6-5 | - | ASSLTDYNSPLH
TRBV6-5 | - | ASKEADNEKLF
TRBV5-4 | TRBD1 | ASSFSGGALATEAF
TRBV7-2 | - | ASSRTTGWYIQY
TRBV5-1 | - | ASSLGEWETQY
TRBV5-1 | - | ASRTEPVNTIY
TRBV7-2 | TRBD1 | ASSLNRGLGEQF
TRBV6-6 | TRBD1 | AIPQAGGNTGELF
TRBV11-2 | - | ASSKNRDALLY
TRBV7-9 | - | ASSLALAEPTDTQY
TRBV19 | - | ASSLTGGSRDTQY
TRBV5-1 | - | ASSVRPRTEDTGELF
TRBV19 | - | ASSLYQPAHQPQH
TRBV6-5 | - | ATRRLSYNSPLH
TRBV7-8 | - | ASSLRAETYNEQF
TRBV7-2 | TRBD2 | ASSLLAGGRYEQY
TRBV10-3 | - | ATAEGQETQY
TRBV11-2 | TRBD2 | ASSSPGLANEQF
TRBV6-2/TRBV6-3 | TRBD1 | ASSYSGQATEAF
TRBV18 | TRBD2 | ASSTGLATTQY
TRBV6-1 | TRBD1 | ASSRTGFMDTQY
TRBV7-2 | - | ASSLGSSIPDTQY
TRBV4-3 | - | ASSQEGVHLDTQY
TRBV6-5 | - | APERGNTGELF
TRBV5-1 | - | ASSSTLLGRNYGYT
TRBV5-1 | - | ASSLAGDMTGELF
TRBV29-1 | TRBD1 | SVVPTGIYGYT
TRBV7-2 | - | ASSSRGLTDTQY
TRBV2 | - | ASNVVADDTDTQY
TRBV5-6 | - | ASSLSGANYGYT
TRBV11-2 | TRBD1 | ASSQRTGPLF
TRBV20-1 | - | SARDPRTGADTQY
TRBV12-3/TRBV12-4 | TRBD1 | ASSWDRGLSGNTIY
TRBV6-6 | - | ASSYSNSYEQY
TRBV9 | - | ASSAQYNEQF
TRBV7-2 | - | ASSLLPHETQY
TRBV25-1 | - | ASSEQRSSYEQY
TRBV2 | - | ASSEEGSGANVLT
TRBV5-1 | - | ASSLLTGAGGDTQY
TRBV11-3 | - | ASSFDTGDTQY
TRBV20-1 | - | SAPEGTDTQY
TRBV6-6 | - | ASTMGGQAF
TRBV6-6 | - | ASSYKVFGETQY
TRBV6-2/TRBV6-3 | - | ASSYRDQPQH
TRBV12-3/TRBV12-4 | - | ASSLVNSGNTIY
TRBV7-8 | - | ASSRAGANVLT
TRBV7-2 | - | ASSLGRGTGELF
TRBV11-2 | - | ASSLVYSQETQY
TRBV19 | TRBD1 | ASSPGTGGSNQPQH
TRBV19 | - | ANPREAPNTEAF
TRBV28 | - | ASSLGHEKLF
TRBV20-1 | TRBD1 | SAKGAGEKLF